This TCR beta chain appears in the sequencing data of a study of blood T cell repertoires in COVID-19. Looking at the study overall: T cells, B-cell-depleted T cells, or PBMCs supplied cDNA or gDNA.

The protocol was immunoSEQ multiplex PCR, while the TCRdb copy is restricted to in-frame clones and leaves out a portion. The table shows fewer than 200,000 clones, with 80% to 90% occurring only once. Recruits, aged roughly 18 to 95 years, lived in approximately 26 US areas. Losses at the gene ends were 3 bases for V and 4 bases for J; bases not matched to a gene: 2. Germline V gene sequence: CDR1 SGHAT, CDR2 FQDESV (reference sequence). This CDR3 contains 14 residues. Input material: PBMCs or T cells enriched from blood (not recorded which). The chain combines TRBV11-1 with TRBJ1-2; 10 bases line up with TRBD1. The source is a man aged 50 or older who had recovered from COVID-19. CDR3 sequence (DNA): TGTGCCAGCAGCTTGGGACAGGGGCCCTATGGCTACACCTTC. Its protein product is CASSLGQGPYGYTF.